Listed here are 32 T cell receptor beta chains from one sample, sequenced in a study of cytomegalovirus exposure and HLA in healthy donors. PCR amplification relied on 60 Vbeta primers (plus 13 Jbeta primers). Profiling relied on immunoSEQ multiplex PCR, and the TCRdb table lists in-frame clones only, not all of them. The sample has about 86,000 clones, about two thirds seen once. The sequenced sample was PBMCs. The receptors shown here come from a man aged 55 to 69 in good health and CMV-seronegative.

The gene calls are TRBV6-1 and TRBJ2-7; 7 nucleotides align to TRBD1. Losses at the gene ends were 10 bases for V and 0 bases for J; bases not matched to a gene: 3. In germline, CDR1 is MNHNS, CDR2 SASEGT. This CDR3 spans 12 amino acids. The CDR3 loop is CATRQGSYEQYF. The CDR3 bases are TGTGCCACCAGACAGGGCTCCTACGAGCAGTACTTC.

The chain joins TRBV5-8 to TRBJ2-5; possible D gene TRBD1, 5 bases. V gave up 3 bases and J gave up 5 bases, with 14 bases separating them. In germline, CDR1 is SGHTS, CDR2 YDEGEE. The CDR3 sequence is 14 residues long. CDR3 residues: CASSSRVPTETQYF. In DNA, the CDR3 is TGTGCCAGCAGCTCCAGGGTTCCGACGGAGACCCAGTACTTC.

The chain is built from TRBV7-8 and TRBJ2-3; 7 bases fit TRBD1. V shed 1 base, J shed 2 bases, and the junction held 18 bases outside the gene matches. Looked up from germline, CDR1 is SGHVS and CDR2 is FQNEAQ. The CDR3 is made up of 20 amino acids. The CDR3 DNA sequence: TGTGCCAGCAGCTTAGTGGTTAGGGGGCGGTCGGACAGCGCCACAGATACGCAGTATTTT. It encodes CASSLVVRGRSDSATDTQYF.

The V gene is TRBV6-1, the J gene TRBJ1-4, with 8 bases that match TRBD1. V trimming: 6 bases; J trimming: 7 bases; junction bases outside the gene matches: 4. The CDR3 is 13 amino acids. Germline CDR1 and CDR2: MNHNS and SASEGT. The CDR3, as DNA: TGTGCCAGCAGCTTGGACAGGGCTGAAAAACTGTTTTTT. Protein sequence: CASSLDRAEKLFF.

Only a few counts were recorded for this clone. The chain joins TRBV28 to TRBJ1-5, with 7 bases matching TRBD1. Unmatched junction bases numbered 8, after V lost 5 bases and J lost 1 base. This CDR3 has 16 residues. Germline values: CDR1 MDHEN, CDR2 SYDVKM. CDR3 residues: CASSADRAGSNQPQHF. In DNA form, the CDR3 reads TGTGCCAGCAGTGCAGACAGGGCGGGAAGCAATCAGCCCCAGCATTTT.

V gene TRBV5-1 combines with J gene TRBJ2-1; the match to TRBD2 covers 12 bases. After removal of 7 bases from V and 8 bases from J, the junction contained 4 bases not matched to a gene. Germline values: CDR1 SGHRS, CDR2 YFSETQ. CDR3 length: 13 residues. As DNA, the CDR3 is TGCGCCAGCTCTAGCGGGAGGGCCGATGAGCAGTTCTTC. Protein: CASSSGRADEQFF. The full variable domain, in which reference TRBV5-1 and TRBJ2-1 provide the parts outside the CDR3, is KAGVTQTPRYLIKTRGQQVTLSCSPISGHRSVSWYQQTPGQGLQFLFEYFSETQRNKGNFPGRFSGRQFSNSRSEMNVSTLELGDSALYLCASSSGRADEQFFGPGTRLTVL.

This rearrangement joins TRBV7-6 to TRBJ2-1; 10 bases line up with TRBD2. The CDR3 spans 17 residues. Losses at the gene ends were 5 bases for V and 4 bases for J; bases not matched to a gene: 11. Per the germline V gene, CDR1 is SGHVS and CDR2 is FNYEAQ. CDR3 residues: CASSELSGGALYNEQFF. As DNA, the CDR3 is TGTGCCAGCAGCGAATTGAGCGGGGGGGCCCTTTACAATGAGCAGTTCTTC.

The chain has TRBV11-2 and TRBJ2-4; 11 bases match TRBD1. This CDR3 is built from 19 residues. V shed 1 base, J shed 3 bases, and the junction held 11 bases outside the gene matches. Per germline, CDR1 SGHAT and CDR2 FQNNGV. The CDR3 bases are TGTGCCAGCAGCTTAGGGATTGTTAGGGACAGGGGGGTCAAAAACATTCAGTACTTC. Protein product: CASSLGIVRDRGVKNIQYF.

Only a few counts were recorded for this clone. The chain recombines TRBV6-5 with TRBJ1-5, with a possible D match to TRBD1 (5 bases). The germline V and J ends were trimmed by 6 bases and 4 bases, with 13 bases remaining between them. Germline values: CDR1 MNHEY, CDR2 SVGAGI. The CDR3 sequence is 14 residues long. CDR3 bases: TGTGCCAGCAGAACCAGGGTCGGTAATCAGCCCCAGCATTTT. Residues: CASRTRVGNQPQHF.

The chain carries TRBV5-1 and TRBJ2-2; 8 positions match TRBD2. The germline V gene encodes CDR1 SGHRS and CDR2 YFSETQ. Trimming took 2 bases from V and 1 from J; bases not matched to a gene: 4. There are 16 residues in the CDR3. The CDR3 DNA reads TGCGCCAGCAGCTTCGATAGCGGGATGAACACCGGGGAGCTGTTTTTT. Translated, it gives CASSFDSGMNTGELFF. Full variable domain (remainder filled in from reference TRBV5-1 and TRBJ2-2): KAGVTQTPRYLIKTRGQQVTLSCSPISGHRSVSWYQQTPGQGLQFLFEYFSETQRNKGNFPGRFSGRQFSNSRSEMNVSTLELGDSALYLCASSFDSGMNTGELFFGEGSRLTVL.

This sequence joins TRBV7-8 and TRBJ2-7; tentatively, D is TRBD1 (5 bases). This CDR3 is 15 amino acids long. The ends were cut back, 4 bases at V and 4 bases at J, with 17 bases in the middle. Germline V lookup: CDR1 SGHVS, CDR2 FQNEAQ. The CDR3 region has the DNA TGTGCCAGCAGCTCCACCCTTATGGGGCCTTACGAGCAGTACTTC. It codes for CASSSTLMGPYEQYF. The variable domain in full, completed from reference TRBV7-8 and TRBJ2-7, reads GAGVSQSPRYKVAKRGQDVALRCDPISGHVSLFWYQQALGQGPEFLTYFQNEAQLDKSGLPSDRFFAERPEGSVSTLKIQRTQQEDSAVYLCASSSTLMGPYEQYFGPGTRLTVT.

The CDR3 sequence: CASSPGQGATDTQYF. CDR3 sequence (DNA): TGTGCCAGCAGCCCGGGACAGGGGGCCACAGATACGCAGTATTTT. The chain has TRBV6-5 and TRBJ2-3; TRBD1 aligns across 12 bases. The trim removed 6 bases at V and 2 bases at J, leaving 3 bases unmatched. CDR1 and CDR2 from the germline V gene are MNHEY and SVGAGI. CDR3 size: 15 residues.

This clone was found once. The chain uses TRBV5-4 and TRBJ1-1, with a weak D call TRBD1 (6 bases). This CDR3 comprises 13 residues. Trimming removed 3 bases at V and 6 bases at J, with 12 bases between. Germline CDR1 is SGHNT and CDR2 is YYREEE (reference sequence). CDR3 coding DNA: TGTGCCAGCAGCTCTGGGGGCAGCCCTGAAGCTTTCTTT. It translates to CASSSGGSPEAFF.

The chain is built from TRBV28 and TRBJ2-5, with D possibly TRBD1 on 5 matching bases. The J call may be in error: the DNA end matches TRBJ2-7 better. In germline, CDR1 is MDHEN, CDR2 SYDVKM. There are 12 residues in the CDR3. This CDR3 is CASSLQGYEQYF. CDR3 coding DNA: TGTGCCAGCAGTTTACAGGGCTACGAGCAGTACTTC.

The chain joins TRBV5-4 to TRBJ2-7; D perhaps matches TRBD2 (7 bases). Trimming cost V 2 bases and J 2 bases, with 14 bases left between them. This CDR3 region has 15 residues. CDR1 and CDR2 (germline): SGHNT, YYREEE (reference sequence). CDR3 sequence reads: CASSFIGGPTYEQYF. DNA for the CDR3: TGTGCCAGCAGCTTTATCGGGGGGCCCACCTACGAGCAGTACTTC.

The chain uses TRBV6-5 and TRBJ1-1; D gene uncertain. This CDR3 has 11 amino acids. The ends were cut back, 5 bases at V and 3 bases at J, with 4 bases in the middle. The germline V gene has CDR1 MNHEY and CDR2 SVGAGI. The chain's CDR3 is CASSRDTEAFF. CDR3 DNA sequence: TGTGCCAGCAGTCGGGACACTGAAGCTTTCTTT.

The chain combines TRBV28 with TRBJ2-5; TRBD2 matches 11 bases. Germline V gene data show CDR1 as MDHEN and CDR2 as SYDVKM. This CDR3 has 16 residues. Losses at the gene ends were 4 bases for V and 4 bases for J; bases not matched to a gene: 8. The CDR3 region has the DNA TGTGCCAGCAGTTCCCAAATAGCGGGGGGGGGAGAGACCCAGTACTTC. Translation gives CASSSQIAGGGETQYF.

The rearrangement joins TRBV30 to TRBJ1-6, with D possibly matching TRBD1 (5 bases). CDR3 length: 14 residues. Per germline, CDR1 GTSNPN and CDR2 SVGIG (reference sequence). The V end was cut by 3 bases, the J end by 5 bases, with 11 bases between. The CDR3 nucleotides read TGTGCCTGGAGATTAGGGGTAAATAATTCACCCCTCCACTTT. It yields the protein CAWRLGVNNSPLHF. The entire variable domain, with the rest obtained from reference TRBV30 and TRBJ1-6, is as follows: SQTIHQWPATLVQPVGSPLSLECTVEGTSNPNLYWYRQAAGRGLQLLFYSVGIGQISSEVPQNLSASRPQDRQFILSSKKLLLSDSGFYLCAWRLGVNNSPLHFGNGTRLTVT.

The rearrangement uses TRBV5-1 and TRBJ2-1; D possibly corresponds to TRBD2 (5 bases). This CDR3 is built from 17 residues. Germline V CDR1 and CDR2: SGHRS, YFSETQ. Trimming cost V 0 bases and J 4 bases, with 17 bases left between them. The CDR3 DNA sequence: TGCGCCAGCAGCTTGGCAGGAGGTTTCATTTCATACAATGAGCAGTTCTTC. It codes for CASSLAGGFISYNEQFF.

V and J are TRBV6-5 and TRBJ1-1; possibly TRBD1 for D (6 bases). The germline CDR1 and CDR2 sequences are MNHEY and SVGAGI. Between the trimmed V and J ends, which lost 6 bases and 4 bases, there was a span of 18 bases. The CDR3 covers 15 residues. CDR3 nucleotides: TGTGCCAGCAGCCCAAGAGAGGGGGAACGCACTGAAGCTTTCTTT. This translates into CASSPREGERTEAFF.

The chain joins TRBV19 to TRBJ1-5; unclear D gene. Trimming stripped 4 bases from V and 15 bases from J, with 19 bases between. Per the germline V gene, CDR1 is LNHDA and CDR2 is SQIVND (reference sequence). The CDR3 contains 13 residues. The CDR3 reads CASSNLGSEGWHF. The CDR3 nucleotides read TGTGCCAGTAGTAACTTAGGATCGGAGGGTTGGCATTTT.

This rearrangement joins TRBV29-1 to TRBJ1-2; 9 nucleotides match TRBD1. J was trimmed by 5 bases and V by 2 bases; bases with no gene match: 6. The CDR3 covers 14 residues. CDR1 is SQVTM, CDR2 ANQGSEA, per germline. CDR3 residues: CSVEKTGGGYGYTF. CDR3 DNA sequence: TGCAGCGTTGAAAAAACAGGGGGCGGGTATGGCTACACCTTC.

In regard to this clone: The same CDR3 also results from other DNA sequences found in this sample. The chain is built from TRBV30 and TRBJ1-5; D may be TRBD1 (5 bases). Trimming removed 0 bases at V and 7 bases at J, with 10 bases between. The CDR3 runs to 13 residues. Germline V gene lookup returns CDR1 GTSNPN and CDR2 SVGIG (reference sequence). In DNA form, the CDR3 reads TGTGCCTGGAGTGTAGGAGGGGTACAGCCCCAGCATTTT. Translating gives CAWSVGGVQPQHF.

V and J are TRBV7-8 and TRBJ1-3, with TRBD1 as a possible D gene (6 bases). This CDR3 comprises 16 residues. Trimming removed 6 bases from V and 1 base from J, with 16 bases in between. Per germline, CDR1 SGHVS and CDR2 FQNEAQ. The CDR3, as DNA: TGTGCCAGCAGGCCCCCTGGGGGGGCGTCTGGAAACACCATATATTTT. This translates into CASRPPGGASGNTIYF. Variable domain in full (rest from reference TRBV7-8 and TRBJ1-3): GAGVSQSPRYKVAKRGQDVALRCDPISGHVSLFWYQQALGQGPEFLTYFQNEAQLDKSGLPSDRFFAERPEGSVSTLKIQRTQQEDSAVYLCASRPPGGASGNTIYFGEGSWLTVV.

The chain carries TRBV28 and TRBJ2-2; the D gene is possibly TRBD1 (6 bases). From germline, CDR1 is MDHEN and CDR2 SYDVKM. V was pared by 2 bases and J by 4 bases, with 14 bases between. CDR3 length: 16 amino acids. The CDR3 DNA sequence: TGTGCCAGCAGTTTACCCGGACAGACGGGCACCGGGGAGCTGTTTTTT. Protein: CASSLPGQTGTGELFF.

The chain carries TRBV25-1 and TRBJ2-2; 9 positions match TRBD2. This CDR3 contains 17 residues. Looked up from germline, CDR1 is MGHDK and CDR2 is SYGVNS. Trimming at V came to 8 bases and at J to 4 bases, leaving 14 bases not matched to a gene. For the CDR3, the DNA is TGTGCCAGCCGGACAGGCTCCGGGACTAGCTCCACCGGGGAGCTGTTTTTT. Its translation: CASRTGSGTSSTGELFF.

The chain has TRBV10-1 and TRBJ2-1; 7 nucleotides agree with TRBD1. The CDR3 is 16 amino acids. Per germline, CDR1 WNHNN and CDR2 SYGVQD (reference sequence). V gave up 3 bases and J gave up 10 bases; unmatched junction bases: 15. The CDR3 DNA reads as TGCGCCAGCAGTGAACTACAGGGGCCCGCTGTAAAGGAGCAGTTCTTC. This gives the protein CASSELQGPAVKEQFF.

J is TRBJ2-7 and V is TRBV7-9, with 9 bases matching TRBD1. Unmatched junction bases numbered 9, after V lost 4 bases and J lost 2 bases. There are 16 residues in the CDR3. CDR1 is SEHNR, CDR2 FQNEAQ, per germline (reference sequence). The CDR3 DNA reads TGTGCCAGCAGCTCGACGCCGGGACAGGGCCCCTACGAGCAGTACTTC. Translated: CASSSTPGQGPYEQYF.

The J gene is TRBJ2-5, the V gene TRBV9; D ambiguous. V was pared by 3 bases and J by 5 bases, with 14 bases between. The CDR3 is 14 amino acids. Germline V gene sequence: CDR1 SGDLS, CDR2 YYNGEE. DNA of the CDR3: TGTGCCAGCAGCGCCGACACAGAAGTGGAGACCCAGTACTTC. Translating it yields CASSADTEVETQYF.

This clone was seen only a few times. V is TRBV29-1 and J is TRBJ1-2; 7 bases fit TRBD1. This CDR3 region has 12 residues. V was clipped by 4 bases and J by 4 bases; unmatched bases: 3. Germline CDR1 and CDR2: SQVTM and ANQGSEA. CDR3 region: CSVVDRVYGYTF. DNA of the CDR3: TGCAGCGTTGTCGACAGGGTCTATGGCTACACCTTC.

The chain recombines TRBV7-9 with TRBJ1-5; no clear D gene. Germline loops: CDR1 SEHNR, CDR2 FQNEAQ (reference sequence). CDR3 length: 13 residues. Trimming shortened V by 1 base and J by 6 bases, and 7 bases separated the two germline ends. The DNA of the CDR3 is TGTGCCAGCAGCTTAGGAGGATTTCAGCCCCAGCATTTT. Translating gives CASSLGGFQPQHF.

The chain combines TRBV2 with TRBJ2-7; 7 nucleotides align to TRBD1. The CDR3 sequence is 14 residues long. Germline-derived CDR1 and CDR2 are SNHLY and FYNNEI. V dropped 8 bases and J dropped 4; count of bases not matched to a gene: 11. CDR3 residues: CASRSAYRGYEQYF. The DNA for the CDR3 is TGTGCCAGCCGATCGGCATACAGGGGATACGAGCAGTACTTC.